This T cell receptor (beta chain) was sequenced in a study of blood T cell repertoires in COVID-19. About the study: Specimens from acute and convalescent COVID-19 originated in the United States, Italy and Spain. In each case, the material was cDNA or gDNA derived from T cells, B-cell-depleted T cells, or PBMCs.

Original analysis: Amplification of reference gene primers was used by the study to estimate nucleated cell counts. Data came from immunoSEQ multiplex PCR; TCRdb stores just in-frame clones and leaves some out. The D gene and trimming were derived from the DNA, and the V and J assignments and clone size from that table. This sample has 200,000 to 300,000 clones, with around 86% found just once. J lost 7 bases, V lost 4 bases, and 4 bases had no gene match. Germline assignment: CDR1 LGHDT and CDR2 YNNKEL (reference sequence). This CDR3 has 15 amino acids. The chain is built from TRBV3-1 (or the pseudogene TRBV3-2) and TRBJ2-7; 16 nucleotides line up with TRBD2. The origin of this receptor is a man in his forties who had recovered from COVID-19. Sequencing was carried out using peripheral blood. Here the CDR3 reads CASSRGLAGGREQYF. The CDR3 region has the DNA TGTGCCAGCAGCCGGGGACTAGCGGGGGGGCGAGAGCAGTACTTC.